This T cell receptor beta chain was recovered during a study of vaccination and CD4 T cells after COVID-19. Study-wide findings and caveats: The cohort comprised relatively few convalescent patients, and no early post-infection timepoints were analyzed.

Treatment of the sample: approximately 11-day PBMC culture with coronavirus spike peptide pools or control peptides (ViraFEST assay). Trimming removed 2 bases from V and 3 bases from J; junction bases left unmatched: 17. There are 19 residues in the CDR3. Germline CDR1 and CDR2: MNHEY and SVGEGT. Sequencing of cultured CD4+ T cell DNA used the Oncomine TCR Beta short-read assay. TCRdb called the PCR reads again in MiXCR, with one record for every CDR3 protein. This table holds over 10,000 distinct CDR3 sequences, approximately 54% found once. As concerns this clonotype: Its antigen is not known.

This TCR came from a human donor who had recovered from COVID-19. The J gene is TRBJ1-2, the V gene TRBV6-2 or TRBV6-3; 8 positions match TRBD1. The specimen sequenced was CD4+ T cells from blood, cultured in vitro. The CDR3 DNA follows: TGTGCCAGCAGTTACGGGAGTGGGACAGGAGTAAGGGTCGACTATGGCTACACCTTC. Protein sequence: CASSYGSGTGVRVDYGYTF.